Following are 29 T cell receptor beta chains from one sample sequenced in a study of blood T cell repertoires in COVID-19. Libraries were prepared by immunoSEQ multiplex PCR; TCRdb keeps only in-frame clonotypes and omits some of them. The table records about 180,000 clones, 86% of them present only once. Sample: PBMCs or T cells enriched from blood (not recorded which). The receptors come from a woman aged 25 to 45 who had recovered from COVID-19.

The chain has TRBV7-2 and TRBJ2-2, with 7 bases matching TRBD2. The CDR3 covers 14 residues. Trimming took 6 bases from V and 6 from J; bases not matched to a gene: 7. Germline V gives CDR1 SGHTA, CDR2 FQGNSA. The CDR3 region is CASRSGTGAGELFF. The CDR3 DNA reads TGTGCCAGCAGGAGCGGGACGGGGGCCGGGGAGCTGTTTTTT.

The chain uses TRBV10-3 and TRBJ2-1; TRBD2 aligns across 8 bases. J lost 7 bases, V lost 4 bases, and 9 bases had no gene match. The germline gives CDR1 ENHRY, CDR2 SYGVKD. This CDR3 is 15 amino acids long. CDR3 nucleotide sequence: TGTGCCATCAGTGGGGGCGGGACTAGTAGAAATGAGCAGTTCTTC. This gives the protein CAISGGGTSRNEQFF.

The V gene is TRBV5-1, the J gene TRBJ2-7; 9 bases line up with TRBD1. This CDR3 region has 16 residues. J gave up 3 bases and V 4 bases, and 11 bases lay outside the gene matches. From germline, CDR1 is SGHRS and CDR2 YFSETQ. The CDR3 DNA reads as TGCGCCAGCAGCGTGGGGGTCGGGACAGGGAACTACGAGCAGTACTTC. This translates into CASSVGVGTGNYEQYF.

The chain carries TRBV15 and TRBJ2-4, with 12 positions matching TRBD2. J lost 2 bases, V lost 0 bases, and 8 bases had no gene match. The CDR3 sequence is 19 residues long. Germline lookup yields CDR1 LNHNV and CDR2 YYDKDF (reference sequence). This CDR3 reads CATSREASGRGESKNIQYF. In nucleotides, the CDR3 is TGTGCCACCAGCAGAGAAGCTAGCGGGAGGGGGGAATCCAAAAACATTCAGTACTTC.

This chain connects TRBV19 to TRBJ1-1; maybe TRBD1 (5 bases). Germline-derived CDR1 and CDR2 are LNHDA and SQIVND (reference sequence). Trimming removed 3 bases at V and 0 bases at J, with 14 bases between. The CDR3 runs 16 residues. As DNA, the CDR3 is TGTGCCAGTAGTATTAGCCGAACAGGAATGAACACTGAAGCTTTCTTT. Protein product: CASSISRTGMNTEAFF.

V and J are TRBV5-4 and TRBJ2-4; D gene uncertain. This CDR3 comprises 16 residues. Per the germline V gene, CDR1 is SGHNT and CDR2 is YYREEE (reference sequence). Trimming took off 4 bases at V and 0 bases at J, with 14 bases between the two ends. CDR3 DNA: TGTGCCAGCAGCCCCGACTCCAGAGGAGCCAAAAACATTCAGTACTTC. Translation: CASSPDSRGAKNIQYF.

The rearrangement joins TRBV18 to TRBJ2-7; 8 nucleotides agree with TRBD2. V gave up 3 bases and J gave up 4 bases; unmatched junction bases: 8. CDR3 size: 15 residues. CDR1 and CDR2 (germline): KGHSH, LQKENI. This CDR3 reads CASSPISGSSYEQYF. In DNA form, the CDR3 reads TGTGCCAGCTCACCGATAAGCGGGAGTTCTTACGAGCAGTACTTC. Full variable domain (rest looked up from reference TRBV18 and TRBJ2-7): NAGVMQNPRHLVRRRGQEARLRCSPMKGHSHVYWYRQLPEEGLKFMVYLQKENIIDESGMPKERFSAEFPKEGPSILRIQQVVRGDSAAYFCASSPISGSSYEQYFGPGTRLTVT.

This clone was detected only once. CDR3 loop: CASSPRDRGLYSGNTIYF. CDR3 in DNA: TGTGCCAGCTCACCCCGGGACAGGGGCTTATACTCTGGAAACACCATATATTTT. The genes are TRBV18 and TRBJ1-3; 10 nucleotides align to TRBD1. The germline V gene encodes CDR1 KGHSH and CDR2 LQKENI. The CDR3 has 18 residues. V shed 3 bases and J 0 bases; nucleotides not matched to a gene: 8. The variable domain in full, with the rest retrieved from reference TRBV18 and TRBJ1-3, is NAGVMQNPRHLVRRRGQEARLRCSPMKGHSHVYWYRQLPEEGLKFMVYLQKENIIDESGMPKERFSAEFPKEGPSILRIQQVVRGDSAAYFCASSPRDRGLYSGNTIYFGEGSWLTVV.

The V and J genes are TRBV28 and TRBJ2-1; 12 positions agree with TRBD2. This CDR3 contains 16 residues. J was trimmed by 7 bases and V by 1 base; bases with no gene match: 5. Germline values: CDR1 MDHEN, CDR2 SYDVKM. The CDR3 sequence: CASSLLKTSGRNEQFF. The CDR3 nucleotides are TGTGCCAGCAGTTTATTAAAAACTAGCGGGAGGAATGAGCAGTTCTTC.

This clone was seen only once. The V call is TRBV30, the J call TRBJ2-3; D gene ambiguous. The germline CDR1 and CDR2 sequences are GTSNPN and SVGIG (reference sequence). Trimming pared 6 bases from V and 3 bases from J, leaving 7 bases between. This CDR3 is built from 11 residues. CDR3 loop: CACETTDTQYF. DNA for the CDR3: TGTGCCTGCGAAACAACAGATACGCAGTATTTT.

The chain recombines TRBV5-6 with TRBJ2-2; 15 bases align to TRBD2. The CDR3 covers 17 residues. Looked up from germline, CDR1 is SGHDT and CDR2 is YYEEEE. V shed 3 bases, J shed 6 bases, and the junction held 6 bases outside the gene matches. As DNA, the CDR3 is TGTGCCAGCAGCTCTGGACTAGCGGGAGGGTACGCCGGGGAGCTGTTTTTT. It translates to CASSSGLAGGYAGELFF.

This clone was seen more than once but under ten times. The chain recombines TRBV5-6 with TRBJ2-7, with 12 bases fitting TRBD1. Germline CDR1 is SGHDT and CDR2 is YYEEEE. Germline trimming cut 2 bases from V and 4 bases from J; bases unmatched to any gene: 4. The CDR3 is 15 residues long. Here the CDR3 reads CASSFRDRGRYEQYF. As DNA, the CDR3 is TGTGCCAGCAGCTTCCGGGACAGGGGGCGGTACGAGCAGTACTTC. The variable domain in full, with the rest retrieved from reference TRBV5-6 and TRBJ2-7, is DAGVTQSPTHLIKTRGQQVTLRCSPKSGHDTVSWYQQALGQGPQFIFQYYEEEERQRGNFPDRFSGHQFPNYSSELNVNALLLGDSALYLCASSFRDRGRYEQYFGPGTRLTVT.

This chain joins TRBV5-5 and TRBJ1-3; D unresolved. The CDR3 has 15 residues. Germline values: CDR1 SGHKS, CDR2 YYEKEE (reference sequence). The V end was cut by 1 base, the J end by 3 bases, with 11 bases between. The CDR3: CASSLLSSSGNTIYF. The CDR3 DNA sequence: TGTGCCAGCAGCTTGTTGTCCTCGAGTGGAAACACCATATATTTT. Full variable domain (remainder filled in from reference TRBV5-5 and TRBJ1-3): DAGVTQSPTHLIKTRGQQVTLRCSPISGHKSVSWYQQVLGQGPQFIFQYYEKEERGRGNFPDRFSARQFPNYSSELNVNALLLGDSALYLCASSLLSSSGNTIYFGEGSWLTVV.

The chain employs TRBV28 and TRBJ1-3, with D unresolved. V dropped 5 bases and J dropped 9 bases, with 14 bases sitting between them. Germline V gene lookup returns CDR1 MDHEN and CDR2 SYDVKM. The CDR3 contains 13 residues. The CDR3 DNA is TGTGCCAGCAGTGCGGAAAGGCATATCACCATATATTTT. This gives the protein CASSAERHITIYF.

This chain uses TRBV9 with TRBJ1-3; D possibly corresponds to TRBD1 (6 bases). Germline CDR1 SGDLS, CDR2 YYNGEE. This CDR3 spans 15 amino acids. V was trimmed by 0 bases and J by 0 bases, leaving 7 bases between them. The chain's CDR3 is CASSVGTVSGNTIYF. Here the CDR3 DNA reads TGTGCCAGCAGCGTAGGGACAGTCTCTGGAAACACCATATATTTT.

The chain has TRBV5-1 and TRBJ2-1; TRBD2 is a possible D gene (5 bases). Trimming removed 1 base from V and 4 bases from J, with 12 bases in between. CDR3 length: 15 amino acids. Per germline, CDR1 SGHRS and CDR2 YFSETQ. This CDR3 is CASSLSGNGYNEQFF. CDR3 in DNA: TGCGCCAGCAGCTTGAGCGGAAATGGGTACAATGAGCAGTTCTTC.

V is TRBV11-3 and J is TRBJ2-2, with a weak D call TRBD1 (5 bases). The CDR3 consists of 13 residues. Trimming took off 5 bases at V and 6 bases at J, with 10 bases between the two ends. Germline V gene data show CDR1 as SGHNT and CDR2 as YENEEA. CDR3 protein: CASSPLGAGELFF. The CDR3 nucleotides are TGTGCCAGCAGCCCCCTAGGGGCCGGGGAGCTGTTTTTT.

This chain links TRBV5-1 with TRBJ2-7; possibly TRBD2 for D (5 bases). Germline V gives CDR1 SGHRS, CDR2 YFSETQ. V lost 3 bases and J 3 bases, leaving 13 bases between the germline ends. The CDR3 length is 14 residues. The CDR3 bases are TGCGCCAGCAGCTATGACACGGGAAACTACGAGCAGTACTTC. Translation gives CASSYDTGNYEQYF.

The genes are TRBV19 and TRBJ1-2; unclear D gene. The CDR3 extends over 14 amino acids. From germline, CDR1 is LNHDA and CDR2 SQIVND (reference sequence). Trimming cost V 11 bases and J 5 bases, with 21 bases left between them. This CDR3 is CAAATEEYEYGYTF. The DNA for the CDR3 is TGTGCCGCCGCGACGGAGGAGTACGAATATGGCTACACCTTC.

The chain combines TRBV28 with TRBJ2-7; 11 nucleotides match TRBD2. Germline V gene lookup returns CDR1 MDHEN and CDR2 SYDVKM. This CDR3 contains 17 residues. J was trimmed by 7 bases and V by 1 base; bases with no gene match: 12. The CDR3 nucleotides are TGTGCCAGCAGTTTATTCTCTGGGACTAGCGGAGAGATAGAGCAGTACTTC. It specifies CASSLFSGTSGEIEQYF. Full variable domain (rest looked up from reference TRBV28 and TRBJ2-7): DVKVTQSSRYLVKRTGEKVFLECVQDMDHENMFWYRQDPGLGLRLIYFSYDVKMKEKGDIPEGYSVSREKKERFSLILESASTNQTSMYLCASSLFSGTSGEIEQYFGPGTRLTVT.

V gene TRBV6-2 or TRBV6-3 combines with J gene TRBJ2-5; 11 nucleotides match TRBD2. J lost 5 bases, V lost 0 bases, and 5 bases had no gene match. The CDR3 runs 16 residues. CDR1 is MNHEY, CDR2 SVGEGT, per germline. The CDR3: CASSYSKLAGGETQYF. The CDR3 DNA reads as TGTGCCAGCAGTTACTCGAAGCTAGCGGGAGGTGAGACCCAGTACTTC.

The chain links TRBV18 to TRBJ2-1, with a weak D call TRBD2 (6 bases). Germline V gene sequence: CDR1 KGHSH, CDR2 LQKENI. V dropped 3 bases and J dropped 2 bases, with 14 bases sitting between them. This CDR3 has 16 amino acids. Here the CDR3 reads CASSPSTPGAYNEQFF. The CDR3 DNA is TGTGCCAGCTCACCGTCGACTCCGGGGGCCTACAATGAGCAGTTCTTC.

V usage is TRBV28 and J usage is TRBJ2-7; no definite D call. Trimming shortened V by 6 bases and J by 2 bases, and 11 bases separated the two germline ends. From germline, CDR1 is MDHEN and CDR2 SYDVKM. The length of the CDR3 is 13 residues. The CDR3 here is CASSLTATYEQYF. DNA of the CDR3: TGTGCCAGCAGCTTAACAGCTACCTACGAGCAGTACTTC.

V gene TRBV3-1 (or the pseudogene TRBV3-2) combines with J gene TRBJ1-1; TRBD1 is a possible D gene (5 bases). This CDR3 is 13 amino acids long. The germline gives CDR1 LGHDT, CDR2 YNNKEL (reference sequence). V shed 4 bases and J shed 0 bases, with 6 bases lying between them. CDR3 amino acids: CASSPQVNTEAFF. The DNA of the CDR3 is TGTGCCAGCAGCCCACAGGTGAACACTGAAGCTTTCTTT.

The V and J genes are TRBV29-1 and TRBJ2-2, with TRBD1 matching 7 bases. CDR3 length: 14 residues. Germline CDR1 reads SQVTM; CDR2 reads ANQGSEA. The J segment lost 6 bases and the V segment lost 4 bases, leaving 8 bases of the junction unmatched. DNA of the CDR3: TGCAGCGTTGTTGAAAGGGGGCGGGCCGGGGAGCTGTTTTTT. It translates to CSVVERGRAGELFF.

This chain joins TRBV19 and TRBJ1-2, with D maybe TRBD1 (6 bases). Germline values: CDR1 LNHDA, CDR2 SQIVND (reference sequence). Between the trimmed V and J ends, which lost 6 bases and 1 base, there was a span of 15 bases. There are 15 residues in the CDR3. The chain's CDR3 is CASSDTGTYNYGYTF. The CDR3 DNA reads TGTGCCAGTAGCGACACAGGGACATATAACTATGGCTACACCTTC.

The rearrangement joins TRBV28 to TRBJ2-7; 9 bases line up with TRBD2. Germline V lookup: CDR1 MDHEN, CDR2 SYDVKM. Trimming cost V 5 bases and J 7 bases; bases outside gene matches: 9. The CDR3 length is 14 residues. CDR3 nucleotides: TGTGCCAGCAGTCCCCCGGGACTAGCACAAGAGCAGTACTTC. Protein sequence: CASSPPGLAQEQYF. Combining the CDR3 with reference TRBV28 and TRBJ2-7 gives the whole variable domain DVKVTQSSRYLVKRTGEKVFLECVQDMDHENMFWYRQDPGLGLRLIYFSYDVKMKEKGDIPEGYSVSREKKERFSLILESASTNQTSMYLCASSPPGLAQEQYFGPGTRLTVT.

The chain joins TRBV13 to TRBJ2-1; 14 positions match TRBD2. From germline, CDR1 is PRHDT and CDR2 FYEKMQ (reference sequence). The CDR3 length is 14 residues. Losses at the gene ends were 5 bases for V and 13 bases for J; bases not matched to a gene: 7. The CDR3 nucleotides read TGTGCCAGCAGCCACCCCGGGACTAGCGGGAGTCAGTTCTTC. Its protein is CASSHPGTSGSQFF.

CDR3 protein: CASSPPRTGLNTEAFF. In DNA, the CDR3 is TGTGCCAGCAGCCCTCCTCGGACAGGGTTGAACACTGAAGCTTTCTTT. The V call is TRBV5-5, the J call TRBJ1-1; 8 bases map to TRBD1. The CDR3 runs to 16 residues. The germline gives CDR1 SGHKS, CDR2 YYEKEE (reference sequence). V gave up 4 bases and J gave up 0 bases; unmatched junction bases: 8.